Listed below are T cell receptor beta chains from one sample, sequenced in a study of identical twins. TCRdb ran MiXCR on the 5' RACE reads and lists one entry per CDR3 protein. The sample lists some 1,700,000 distinct CDR3 sequences, less than 35% occurring once. Sequenced sample: cord blood. The source is a newborn girl in good health. The CDR3 runs from the conserved cysteine through the conserved F or W. Fields, in order: CDR3 DNA, CDR3 protein, J gene, clone size, V gene, D gene. D genes are given only for firm matches. Not all rows give a size; the values are once, few, many and, for expanded clones, a class.

CDR3nt: TGCAGTGCTAGAGATCGCAGGGCCTCCTACGAGCAGTACTTC
CDR3aa: CSARDRRASYEQYF
j_gene: TRBJ2-7
abundance: NA
v_gene: TRBV20-1
d_gene: NA

CDR3nt: TGCTGTGCGCCCGCAGGGCGCGCGGTGACCCTCCACTTT
CDR3aa: CCAPAGRAVTLHF
j_gene: TRBJ1-6
abundance: few
v_gene: TRBV20-1
d_gene: NA

CDR3nt: TGCGCCAGCAGAGGCGGGGCGCACAATGAGCAGTACTTC
CDR3aa: CASRGGAHNEQYF
j_gene: TRBJ2-7
abundance: NA
v_gene: TRBV4-1
d_gene: NA

CDR3nt: TGTGCCAGCCAGACAGGGGATTATAATTCACCCCTCCACTTT
CDR3aa: CASQTGDYNSPLHF
j_gene: TRBJ1-6
abundance: few
v_gene: TRBV2
d_gene: TRBD1

CDR3nt: TGCGCCAGCAGCTTACTGTCAGACGGGAGCTACGAGCAGTACTTC
CDR3aa: CASSLLSDGSYEQYF
j_gene: TRBJ2-7
abundance: few
v_gene: TRBV5-1
d_gene: NA

CDR3nt: TGTGCCAGTCTCAGGCCGAACACCGGGGAGCTGTTTTTT
CDR3aa: CASLRPNTGELFF
j_gene: TRBJ2-2
abundance: NA
v_gene: TRBV19
d_gene: NA

CDR3nt: TGTGCCAGCAGCGACAGTTACCGGCCCTATGGCTGCACCTTC
CDR3aa: CASSDSYRPYGCTF
j_gene: TRBJ1-2
abundance: NA
v_gene: TRBV28
d_gene: NA

CDR3nt: TGTGCCATCAGTGAGTTTGGGGCCGACACCGGGGAGCTGTTTTTT
CDR3aa: CAISEFGADTGELFF
j_gene: TRBJ2-2
abundance: NA
v_gene: TRBV10-3
d_gene: NA

CDR3nt: TGCAGTGAAGCCGGGGGACGGGGGACAGATACGCAGTATTTT
CDR3aa: CSEAGGRGTDTQYF
j_gene: TRBJ2-3
abundance: NA
v_gene: TRBV20-1
d_gene: NA

CDR3nt: TGCAGCGTTGGACCCCTAGACCTAGCGGGATTTGGAACAGATACGCAGTATTTT
CDR3aa: CSVGPLDLAGFGTDTQYF
j_gene: TRBJ2-3
abundance: NA
v_gene: TRBV29-1
d_gene: TRBD2

CDR3nt: TGTGCCAGCAGTTACTCGAAAAGACAGGCAACTAATGAAAAACTGTTTTTT
CDR3aa: CASSYSKRQATNEKLFF
j_gene: TRBJ1-4
abundance: few
v_gene: TRBV6-5
d_gene: NA

CDR3nt: TGTGCCAGCAGTGAAGGACAGGGGCCCTATGGCTACACCTTC
CDR3aa: CASSEGQGPYGYTF
j_gene: TRBJ1-2
abundance: few
v_gene: TRBV6-1
d_gene: TRBD1

CDR3nt: TGTGCCAGCAGCTTTATTTTCCGGCTGGAGACCCAGTACTTC
CDR3aa: CASSFIFRLETQYF
j_gene: TRBJ2-5
abundance: few
v_gene: TRBV7-8
d_gene: NA

CDR3nt: TGCAGTGCTCGACTAGCGGGAGTTGACAATGAGCAGTTCTTC
CDR3aa: CSARLAGVDNEQFF
j_gene: TRBJ2-1
abundance: few
v_gene: TRBV20-1
d_gene: TRBD2

CDR3nt: TGTGCCAGCAGCCAAGAAAGACCTAGCGGGGATCTAGCCAAAAACATTCAGTACTTC
CDR3aa: CASSQERPSGDLAKNIQYF
j_gene: TRBJ2-4
abundance: few
v_gene: TRBV3-1
d_gene: TRBD2

CDR3nt: TGTGCCAGCAGCCCTGGACTATCCCGCACAGATACGCAGTATTTT
CDR3aa: CASSPGLSRTDTQYF
j_gene: TRBJ2-3
abundance: few
v_gene: TRBV7-2
d_gene: NA

CDR3nt: TGTGCCATCAGTGAGTCGATGCGGGGGGGCCTCGGTGAGCAGTTCTTC
CDR3aa: CAISESMRGGLGEQFF
j_gene: TRBJ2-1
abundance: NA
v_gene: TRBV10-3
d_gene: TRBD2

CDR3nt: TGTGCCAGCAGTACTAGCGCTCAAGAGACCCAGTACTTC
CDR3aa: CASSTSAQETQYF
j_gene: TRBJ2-5
abundance: few
v_gene: TRBV6-1
d_gene: TRBD2

CDR3nt: TGCAGCGTCGCCCACAGGGGAAGCACCGGGGAGCTGTTTTTT
CDR3aa: CSVAHRGSTGELFF
j_gene: TRBJ2-2
abundance: NA
v_gene: TRBV29-1
d_gene: TRBD1

CDR3nt: TGTGCCAGCAGCTTGGAGTTTGGCGGAGGACAGGGGGCGCAAGGAGATACGCAGTATTTT
CDR3aa: CASSLEFGGGQGAQGDTQYF
j_gene: TRBJ2-3
abundance: NA
v_gene: TRBV5-4
d_gene: TRBD1

CDR3nt: TGCGCCTCAGCAGTAGGGAAATGGGAGACCCAGTACTTC
CDR3aa: CASAVGKWETQYF
j_gene: TRBJ2-5
abundance: few
v_gene: TRBV10-1
d_gene: NA

CDR3nt: TGTGCCAGCAGCCTCCGAAGGGACAGAGAGCAGTTCTTC
CDR3aa: CASSLRRDREQFF
j_gene: TRBJ2-1
abundance: many
v_gene: TRBV7-6
d_gene: TRBD1

CDR3nt: TGCAGTGCTATGTCAACTAGCTCGCCCCCAGATACGCAGTATTTT
CDR3aa: CSAMSTSSPPDTQYF
j_gene: TRBJ2-3
abundance: NA
v_gene: TRBV20-1
d_gene: NA

CDR3nt: TGTGCCAGCAGCTTGGCGCGGGTGCCCCGCTACGAGCAGTACTTC
CDR3aa: CASSLARVPRYEQYF
j_gene: TRBJ2-7
abundance: NA
v_gene: TRBV7-2
d_gene: NA

CDR3nt: TGTGCCACCAGCAGAGATCTGGGAAGGTGGTCCTACGAGCAGTACTTC
CDR3aa: CATSRDLGRWSYEQYF
j_gene: TRBJ2-7
abundance: NA
v_gene: TRBV15
d_gene: NA

CDR3nt: TGCGCCAGAAACGACAGGGAGCAGTACTTC
CDR3aa: CARNDREQYF
j_gene: TRBJ2-5
abundance: few
v_gene: TRBV5-1
d_gene: TRBD1

CDR3nt: TGTGCCAGCATCATCAGGGGGGTGAACACTGAAGCTTTCTTT
CDR3aa: CASIIRGVNTEAFF
j_gene: TRBJ1-1
abundance: NA
v_gene: TRBV12-3/TRBV12-4
d_gene: TRBD1

CDR3nt: TGTGCCAGCAGTTACTCTGAGGGGACAGGGGGGACAGATGCGCAGTATTTT
CDR3aa: CASSYSEGTGGTDAQYF
j_gene: TRBJ2-3
abundance: NA
v_gene: TRBV6-2/TRBV6-3
d_gene: TRBD1

CDR3nt: TGTGCCAGCAGTTCATCTCCAGGGGTGTCTAACTATGGCTACACCTTC
CDR3aa: CASSSSPGVSNYGYTF
j_gene: TRBJ1-2
abundance: NA
v_gene: TRBV27
d_gene: NA

CDR3nt: TGTGCCAGCAGTGGACCCACAGAAACCTACGAGCAGTACTTC
CDR3aa: CASSGPTETYEQYF
j_gene: TRBJ2-7
abundance: NA
v_gene: TRBV28
d_gene: NA

CDR3nt: TGTGCCACCTCGGGACAGGAGACCTACGAGCAGTACTTC
CDR3aa: CATSGQETYEQYF
j_gene: TRBJ2-7
abundance: few
v_gene: TRBV10-3
d_gene: TRBD1

CDR3nt: TGTGCCAGCAGTCTACTAGCGGGACGATCCTACGAGCAGTACTTC
CDR3aa: CASSLLAGRSYEQYF
j_gene: TRBJ2-7
abundance: many
v_gene: TRBV27
d_gene: TRBD2

CDR3nt: TGTGCCAGCAGCCGGGGACTAGCGGGGGGAAGACACACAGATACGCAGTATTTT
CDR3aa: CASSRGLAGGRHTDTQYF
j_gene: TRBJ2-3
abundance: few
v_gene: TRBV4-2
d_gene: TRBD2

CDR3nt: TGTGCCAGCAGCGTAGCGTCGACTAGCGGCGCAGATACGCAGTATTTT
CDR3aa: CASSVASTSGADTQYF
j_gene: TRBJ2-3
abundance: NA
v_gene: TRBV9
d_gene: TRBD2

CDR3nt: TGCGCCAGCAGCTGGGGGGACAGGTCCTCCTACAATGAGCAGTACTTC
CDR3aa: CASSWGDRSSYNEQYF
j_gene: TRBJ2-7
abundance: once
v_gene: TRBV5-1
d_gene: TRBD1

CDR3nt: TGTGCCAGCAGCTTAAAAGTGAGCGGCCGAGAGACCCAGTACTTC
CDR3aa: CASSLKVSGRETQYF
j_gene: TRBJ2-5
abundance: NA
v_gene: TRBV11-2
d_gene: NA

CDR3nt: TGCGCCAGCAGCGCCCAAACAGGGAAAAACACTGAAGCTTTCTTT
CDR3aa: CASSAQTGKNTEAFF
j_gene: TRBJ1-1
abundance: NA
v_gene: TRBV5-1
d_gene: NA

CDR3nt: TGCGCCAGCAGCTCGGACGGAATGAACACTGAAGCTTTCTTT
CDR3aa: CASSSDGMNTEAFF
j_gene: TRBJ1-1
abundance: NA
v_gene: TRBV5-1
d_gene: NA

CDR3nt: TGTGCCAGCAGCCTCCGGGACAGGGGGAACACTGAAGCTTTCTTT
CDR3aa: CASSLRDRGNTEAFF
j_gene: TRBJ1-1
abundance: NA
v_gene: TRBV4-2
d_gene: TRBD1

CDR3nt: TGTGCCAGCAGTTTCGGACGGCAGCCCCAGCATTTT
CDR3aa: CASSFGRQPQHF
j_gene: TRBJ1-5
abundance: many
v_gene: TRBV28
d_gene: NA

CDR3nt: TGTGCCATCAGGGCAGGGGGCCGAGTCACCGGGGAGCTGTTTTTT
CDR3aa: CAIRAGGRVTGELFF
j_gene: TRBJ2-2
abundance: NA
v_gene: TRBV10-3
d_gene: TRBD1

CDR3nt: TGTACCAGCAGTTTTAACAGGCGGGCTGGTGGCTACACCTTC
CDR3aa: CTSSFNRRAGGYTF
j_gene: TRBJ1-2
abundance: NA
v_gene: TRBV27
d_gene: NA

CDR3nt: TGCAGTGCTAGAGCAGGGCGGGGGGGCTCCTACAATGAGCAGTACTTC
CDR3aa: CSARAGRGGSYNEQYF
j_gene: TRBJ2-7
abundance: NA
v_gene: TRBV20-1
d_gene: TRBD2

CDR3nt: TGTGCCAGCAGCTTTAGAGGAGGGGGCGCGGGGAACACTGAAGCTTTCTTT
CDR3aa: CASSFRGGGAGNTEAFF
j_gene: TRBJ1-1
abundance: NA
v_gene: TRBV7-2
d_gene: TRBD1

CDR3nt: TGTGCCAGCAGCCGCCTGGCCGCGGGAGGGCCGGATCGTACGCAGTATTTT
CDR3aa: CASSRLAAGGPDRTQYF
j_gene: TRBJ2-3
abundance: NA
v_gene: TRBV11-2
d_gene: TRBD2

CDR3nt: TGTGCCAGCAGCTCCCTACAGGGCCCCACTGAAGCTTTCTTT
CDR3aa: CASSSLQGPTEAFF
j_gene: TRBJ1-1
abundance: NA
v_gene: TRBV11-2
d_gene: NA

CDR3nt: TGTGCCAGCAGCCAAGAACGGCTAGAGGGAGAGACCCAGTACTTC
CDR3aa: CASSQERLEGETQYF
j_gene: TRBJ2-5
abundance: NA
v_gene: TRBV3-1
d_gene: NA

CDR3nt: TGTGCCAGCAGCGCGCAGACCCGGGACAAAGGACTAGCGGGAGTTGGAGATGAGCAGTTCTTC
CDR3aa: CASSAQTRDKGLAGVGDEQFF
j_gene: TRBJ2-1
abundance: NA
v_gene: TRBV9
d_gene: TRBD2

CDR3nt: TGCAGTGCTAGAGGTTTGGTAGCGGACGAGCAGTACTTC
CDR3aa: CSARGLVADEQYF
j_gene: TRBJ2-7
abundance: NA
v_gene: TRBV20-1
d_gene: NA

CDR3nt: TGTGCCAGCAGCTTAAACGCCGTCTATGGCTACACCTTC
CDR3aa: CASSLNAVYGYTF
j_gene: TRBJ1-2
abundance: few
v_gene: TRBV7-2
d_gene: NA

CDR3nt: TGTGCCAGCAGCTTAGAGCTTGCCAAAAACATTCAGTACTTC
CDR3aa: CASSLELAKNIQYF
j_gene: TRBJ2-4
abundance: many
v_gene: TRBV5-1
d_gene: NA

CDR3nt: TGCAGTGCCACTACAGGGGAACACTACAATGAGCAGTTCTTC
CDR3aa: CSATTGEHYNEQFF
j_gene: TRBJ2-1
abundance: NA
v_gene: TRBV20-1
d_gene: TRBD1

CDR3nt: TGTGCCAGCAGCCATACGGATGGCAATCAGCCCCAGCATTTT
CDR3aa: CASSHTDGNQPQHF
j_gene: TRBJ1-5
abundance: NA
v_gene: TRBV7-9
d_gene: NA

CDR3nt: TGTGCCAGCAGCGTAGTGAGGGGGCCCGGCTACACCTTC
CDR3aa: CASSVVRGPGYTF
j_gene: TRBJ1-2
abundance: NA
v_gene: TRBV9
d_gene: TRBD1